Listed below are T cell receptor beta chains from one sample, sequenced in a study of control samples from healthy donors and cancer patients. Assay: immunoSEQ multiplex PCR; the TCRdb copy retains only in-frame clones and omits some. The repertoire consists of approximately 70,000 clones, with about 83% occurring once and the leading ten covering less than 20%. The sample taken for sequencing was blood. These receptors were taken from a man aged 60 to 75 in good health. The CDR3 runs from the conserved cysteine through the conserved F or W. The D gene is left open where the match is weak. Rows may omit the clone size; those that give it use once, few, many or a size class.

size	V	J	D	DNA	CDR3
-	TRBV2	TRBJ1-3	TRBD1	TGTGCCAGCAGTGTGGGACAGGGCCCTGGAAACACCATATATTTT	CASSVGQGPGNTIYF
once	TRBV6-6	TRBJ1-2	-	TGTGCCAGCACCCCGGAGGGGCATGGCTACACCTTC	CASTPEGHGYTF
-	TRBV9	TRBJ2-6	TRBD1	TGTGCCAGCAGCGTAGGTTATTCGGGACAGGGATCTGGGGCCAACGTCCTGACTTTC	CASSVGYSGQGSGANVLTF
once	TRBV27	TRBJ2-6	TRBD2	TGTGCCAGCAGTTTTGGACTAGCGGGTCGAGATGGGGCCAACGTCCTGACTTTC	CASSFGLAGRDGANVLTF
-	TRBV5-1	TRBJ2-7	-	TGCGCCAGCAGCTTACAGGACTCCTACGAGCAGTACTTC	CASSLQDSYEQYF
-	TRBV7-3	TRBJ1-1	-	TGTGCCAGCAGCACAGGGTGGAACACTGAAGCTTTCTTT	CASSTGWNTEAFF
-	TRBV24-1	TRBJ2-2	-	TGTGCCACCAGTGATTTCGAGACCTCCGCGAACACCGGGGAGCTGTTTTTT	CATSDFETSANTGELFF
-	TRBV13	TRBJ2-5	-	TGTGCCAGCAGCCGCAGACAGCATTCGGGGGAGACCCAGTACTTC	CASSRRQHSGETQYF
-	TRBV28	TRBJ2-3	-	TGTGCCAGCAGTTCCTCCCCAGCTGTAGATACGCAGTATTTT	CASSSSPAVDTQYF
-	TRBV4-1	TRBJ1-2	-	TGCGCCAGCAGCCAAGCAGGGCTCTACTATGGCTACACCTTC	CASSQAGLYYGYTF
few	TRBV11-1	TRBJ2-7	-	TGTGCCAGCAGCTTCTCCTACGAGCAGTACTTC	CASSFSYEQYF
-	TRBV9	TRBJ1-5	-	TGTGCCAGCAGCGTAGAGTCAGGGGCTAATCAGCCCCAGCATTTT	CASSVESGANQPQHF
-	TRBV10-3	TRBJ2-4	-	TGTGCCATCAGTGAGTCTTTAACTCTAACGAACAAAAACATTCAGTACTTC	CAISESLTLTNKNIQYF
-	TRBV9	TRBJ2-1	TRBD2	TGTGCCAGCAGCCGAACGGGACTAGCGGGAAGCAATGAGCAGTTCTTC	CASSRTGLAGSNEQFF
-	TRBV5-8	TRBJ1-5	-	TGTGCCAGCAGTTTGTACAGGGCTCAGCCCCAGCATTTT	CASSLYRAQPQHF
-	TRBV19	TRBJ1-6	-	TGTGCCAGCACTCTGGACGCGAGCTCCTATAATTCACCCCTCCACTTT	CASTLDASSYNSPLHF
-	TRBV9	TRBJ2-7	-	TGTGCCAGCAGCGTAGAAGCCGGGACCCCAGTCGAGCAGTACTTC	CASSVEAGTPVEQYF
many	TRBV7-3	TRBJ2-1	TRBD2	TGTGCCAGCAGCTTAACGGGGACTAGCGGGAGAGGCGATCAGCAGTTCTTC	CASSLTGTSGRGDQQFF
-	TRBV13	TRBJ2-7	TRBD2	TGTGCCAGCAGCCGGGGGGAATCCTACGAGCAGTACTTC	CASSRGESYEQYF
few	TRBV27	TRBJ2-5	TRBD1	TGTGCCAGCAGTTTATGGTGGACAGGGAGTGAGACCCAGTACTTC	CASSLWWTGSETQYF
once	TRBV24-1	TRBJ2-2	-	TGTGCCACCAGCGGGAGTGCGATGCCCGGGGAGCTGTTTTTT	CATSGSAMPGELFF
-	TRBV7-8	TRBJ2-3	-	TGTGCCAGCATCGCTTCAAGCGGGTACACAGATACGCAGTATTTT	CASIASSGYTDTQYF
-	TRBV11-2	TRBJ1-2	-	TGTGCCAGCAGCCCCGGTCCCAACTATGGCTACACCTTC	CASSPGPNYGYTF
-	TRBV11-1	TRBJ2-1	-	TGTGCCAGCAGCTTAGTGGGCAGTTTCAATGAGCAGTTCTTC	CASSLVGSFNEQFF
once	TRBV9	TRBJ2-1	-	TGTGCCAGCAGCGTAGCGGGTACCTCCTACAATGAGCAGTTCTTC	CASSVAGTSYNEQFF
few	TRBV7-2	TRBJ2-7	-	TGTGCCAGCAGCCTAAGGGACTGGCCCTCCTACGAGCAGTACTTC	CASSLRDWPSYEQYF
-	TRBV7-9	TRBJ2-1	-	TGTGCCAGCAAGGCCCCAGGTTGGGATGAGCAGTTCTTC	CASKAPGWDEQFF
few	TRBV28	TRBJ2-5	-	TGTGCCAGCAGTTTGGGCAGCCGTCCGGAGACCCAGTACTTC	CASSLGSRPETQYF
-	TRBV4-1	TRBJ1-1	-	TGCGCCAGCAGCCCGAACATCGTTCGGACTGAAGCTTTCTTT	CASSPNIVRTEAFF
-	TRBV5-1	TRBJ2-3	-	TGCGCCAGCAGCTTCGAGGGTAGGGGCACAGATACGCAGTATTTT	CASSFEGRGTDTQYF
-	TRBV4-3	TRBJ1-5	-	TGCGCCAGCAGCCCGGACATAGGCGGGAGCAATCAGCCCCAGCATTTT	CASSPDIGGSNQPQHF
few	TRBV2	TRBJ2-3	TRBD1	TGTGCCAGCAGTTCCCCGGGACAGGGGTCAAATACGCAGTATTTT	CASSSPGQGSNTQYF
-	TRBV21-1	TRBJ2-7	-	TGTGCCAGCAGCAAAGAGGCGAAGGGACTAGCGGGAGCGACCTTCTACGAGCAGTACTTC	CASSKEAKGLAGATFYEQYF
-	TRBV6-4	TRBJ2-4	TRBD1	TGTGCCAGCAGTGACCGGTTGCTTACAGGGGGTCGACTTTTAGCCAAAAACATTCAGTACTTC	CASSDRLLTGGRLLAKNIQYF
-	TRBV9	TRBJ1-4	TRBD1	TGTGCCAGCAGCGTAGCTCAGGGGGGGCGTAATGAAAAACTGTTTTTT	CASSVAQGGRNEKLFF
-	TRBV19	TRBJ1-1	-	TGTGCCAGTGGTATCGGGACCTCGGTCACTGAAGCTTTCTTT	CASGIGTSVTEAFF
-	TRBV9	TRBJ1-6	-	TGTGCCAGCAGCGTAGGCCCCCAGGGACGGAGTAATTCACCCCTCCACTTT	CASSVGPQGRSNSPLHF
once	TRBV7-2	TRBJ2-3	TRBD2	TGTGCCAGCAGCCATTCGGGAGGGCCTGATACGCAGTATTTT	CASSHSGGPDTQYF
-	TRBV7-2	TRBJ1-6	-	TGTGCCAGCAGTATAGGGGCGAATAATTCACCCCTCCACTTT	CASSIGANNSPLHF
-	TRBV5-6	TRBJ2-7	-	TGTGCCAGCAGCCTCATCTCGAGAAGGGGGACTCACGAGCAGTACTTC	CASSLISRRGTHEQYF
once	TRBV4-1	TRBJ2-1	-	TGCGCCAGCAGCTTGGGACACGACTACAATGAGCAGTTCTTC	CASSLGHDYNEQFF
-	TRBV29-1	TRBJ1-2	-	TGCAGCGTTGAAGCTACCGACAGTAACTATGGCTACACCTTC	CSVEATDSNYGYTF
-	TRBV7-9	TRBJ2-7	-	TGTGCCAGCAGCCCCGGGCTAACCGACGAGCAGTACTTC	CASSPGLTDEQYF
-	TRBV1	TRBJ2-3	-	TGCACCAGCAGCTCAACAGGGGTTTGGGTCCCCAGGTGCGCAGATACGCAGTATTTT	CTSSSTGVWVPRCADTQYF
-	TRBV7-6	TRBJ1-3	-	TGTGCCAGCAGCACGCATCCGACAGGCGCCTCTGGAAACACCATATATTTT	CASSTHPTGASGNTIYF
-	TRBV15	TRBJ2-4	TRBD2	TGTGCCACCAGCAGAGGAGATGCGGGAGCGGTAGCCAAAAACATTCAGTACTTC	CATSRGDAGAVAKNIQYF
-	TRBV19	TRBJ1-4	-	TGTGCCAGTACCCCGGCGGGGGTCGGTAATGAAAAACTGTTTTTT	CASTPAGVGNEKLFF
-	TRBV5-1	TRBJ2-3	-	TGCGCCAGCAGAAGGACCATAACTGGGGCAGATACGCAGTATTTT	CASRRTITGADTQYF
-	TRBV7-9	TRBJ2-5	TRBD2	TGTGCCAGCAGCTCCGGACTAGCGGAGCCGACCCAGTACTTC	CASSSGLAEPTQYF
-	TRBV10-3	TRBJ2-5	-	TGTGCCATCAGTGGGGCGGGTACCCCTCCCGGAGAGACCCAGTACTTC	CAISGAGTPPGETQYF
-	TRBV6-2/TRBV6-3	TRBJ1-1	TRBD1	TGTGCCAGCAGTAAACTGGGACAGTCCTACACTGAAGCTTTCTTT	CASSKLGQSYTEAFF